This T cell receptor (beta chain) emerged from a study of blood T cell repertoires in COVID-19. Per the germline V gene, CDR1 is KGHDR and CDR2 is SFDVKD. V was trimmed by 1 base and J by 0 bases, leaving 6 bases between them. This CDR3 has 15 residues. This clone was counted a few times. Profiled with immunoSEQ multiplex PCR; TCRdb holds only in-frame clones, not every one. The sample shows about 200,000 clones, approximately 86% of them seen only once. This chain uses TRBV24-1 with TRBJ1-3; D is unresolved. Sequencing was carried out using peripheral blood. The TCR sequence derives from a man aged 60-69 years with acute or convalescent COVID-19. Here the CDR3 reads CATSDFRLSGNTIYF. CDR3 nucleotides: TGTGCCACCAGTGATTTCCGTCTCTCTGGAAACACCATATATTTT.